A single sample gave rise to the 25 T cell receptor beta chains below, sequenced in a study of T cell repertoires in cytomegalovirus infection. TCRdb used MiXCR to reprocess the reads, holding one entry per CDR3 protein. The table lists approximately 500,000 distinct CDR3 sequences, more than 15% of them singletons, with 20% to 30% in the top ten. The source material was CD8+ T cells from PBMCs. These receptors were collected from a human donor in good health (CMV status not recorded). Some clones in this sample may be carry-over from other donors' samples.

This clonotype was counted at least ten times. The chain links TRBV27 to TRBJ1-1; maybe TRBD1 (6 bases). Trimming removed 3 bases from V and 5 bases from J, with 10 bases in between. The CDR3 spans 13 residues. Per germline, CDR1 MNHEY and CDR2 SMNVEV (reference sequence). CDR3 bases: TGTGCCAGCAGTTTCAACACAGGGACTGAAGCTTTCTTT. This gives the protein CASSFNTGTEAFF.

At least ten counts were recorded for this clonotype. The CDR3 sequence is CASSYIGGGANVLTF. CDR3 sequence (DNA): TGTGCCAGCAGTTACATCGGGGGAGGGGCCAACGTCCTGACTTTC. The gene calls are TRBV6-5 and TRBJ2-6; a weak D match, TRBD2 (6 bases). This CDR3 has 15 amino acids. Germline assignment: CDR1 MNHEY and CDR2 SVGAGI. Trimming removed 2 bases from V and 4 bases from J, with 9 bases in between.

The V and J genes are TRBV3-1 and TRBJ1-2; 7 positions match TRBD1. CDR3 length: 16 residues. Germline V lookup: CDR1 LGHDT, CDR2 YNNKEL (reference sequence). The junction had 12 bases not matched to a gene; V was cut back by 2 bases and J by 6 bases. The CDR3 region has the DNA TGTGCCAGCAGCCAACCCGGAGAGGGGGCGCAGAATGGCTACACCTTC. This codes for CASSQPGEGAQNGYTF.

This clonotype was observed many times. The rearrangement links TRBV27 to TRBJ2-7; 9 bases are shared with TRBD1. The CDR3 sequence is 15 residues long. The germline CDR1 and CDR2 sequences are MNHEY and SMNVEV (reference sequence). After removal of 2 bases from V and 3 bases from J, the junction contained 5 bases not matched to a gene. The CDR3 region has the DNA TGTGCCAGCAGTTTAGATAGGGACAGGGTCTACGAGCAGTACTTC. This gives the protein CASSLDRDRVYEQYF.

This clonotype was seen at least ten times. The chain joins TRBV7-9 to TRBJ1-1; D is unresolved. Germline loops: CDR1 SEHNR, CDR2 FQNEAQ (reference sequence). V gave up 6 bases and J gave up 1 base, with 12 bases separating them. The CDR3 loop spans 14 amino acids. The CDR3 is CASSDRRENTEAFF. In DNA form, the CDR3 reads TGTGCCAGCAGTGATAGACGGGAGAACACTGAAGCTTTCTTT.

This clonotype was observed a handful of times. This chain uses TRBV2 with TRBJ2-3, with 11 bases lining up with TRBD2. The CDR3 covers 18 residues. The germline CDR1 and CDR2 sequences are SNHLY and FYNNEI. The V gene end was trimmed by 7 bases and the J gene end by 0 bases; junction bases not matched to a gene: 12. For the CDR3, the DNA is TGTGCCAGCAAAACGGGACTAGCGGATGTTTCTAGCACAGATACGCAGTATTTT. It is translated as CASKTGLADVSSTDTQYF. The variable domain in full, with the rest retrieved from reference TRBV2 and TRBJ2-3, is EPEVTQTPSHQVTQMGQEVILRCVPISNHLYFYWYRQILGQKVEFLVSFYNNEISEKSEIFDDQFSVERPDGSNFTLKIRSTKLEDSAMYFCASKTGLADVSSTDTQYFGPGTRLTVL.

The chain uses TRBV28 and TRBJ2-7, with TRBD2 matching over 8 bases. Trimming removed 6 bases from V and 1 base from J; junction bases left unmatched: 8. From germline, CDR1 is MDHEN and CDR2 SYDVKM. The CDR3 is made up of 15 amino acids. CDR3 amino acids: CASSGGLGGSYEQYF. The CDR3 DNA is TGTGCCAGCAGCGGGGGACTAGGGGGGTCCTACGAGCAGTACTTC.

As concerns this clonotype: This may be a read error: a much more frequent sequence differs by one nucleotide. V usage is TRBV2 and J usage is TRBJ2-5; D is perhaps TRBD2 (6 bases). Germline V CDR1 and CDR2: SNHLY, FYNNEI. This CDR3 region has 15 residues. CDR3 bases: TGTGCCAGCGGGGAGACGGAGGGGTACCAAGAGATCCAGTACTTC. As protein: CASGETEGYQEIQYF.

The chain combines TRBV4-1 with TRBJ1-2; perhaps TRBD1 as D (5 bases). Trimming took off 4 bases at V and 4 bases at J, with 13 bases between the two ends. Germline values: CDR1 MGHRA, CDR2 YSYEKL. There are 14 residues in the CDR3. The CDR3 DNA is TGCGCCAGCAGCCCCCCGACAGTATTCTATGGCTACACCTTC. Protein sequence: CASSPPTVFYGYTF.

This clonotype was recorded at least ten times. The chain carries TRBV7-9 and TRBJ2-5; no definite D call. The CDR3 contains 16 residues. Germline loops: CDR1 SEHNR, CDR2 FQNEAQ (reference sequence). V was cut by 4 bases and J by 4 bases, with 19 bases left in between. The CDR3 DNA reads TGTGCCAGCAGCTCTTCTTCGGAATGGTCGCGAGAGACCCAGTACTTC. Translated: CASSSSSEWSRETQYF.

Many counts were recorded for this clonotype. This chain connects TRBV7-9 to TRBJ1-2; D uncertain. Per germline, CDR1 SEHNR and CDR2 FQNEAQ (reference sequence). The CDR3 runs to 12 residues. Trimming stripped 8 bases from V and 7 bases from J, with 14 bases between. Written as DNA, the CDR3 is TGTGCCAGCCGTCTAGATTTATTTGGCTACACCTTC. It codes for CASRLDLFGYTF. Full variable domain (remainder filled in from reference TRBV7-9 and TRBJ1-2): DTGVSQNPRHKITKRGQNVTFRCDPISEHNRLYWYRQTLGQGPEFLTYFQNEAQLEKSRLLSDRFSAERPKGSFSTLEIQRTEQGDSAMYLCASRLDLFGYTFGSGTRLTVV.

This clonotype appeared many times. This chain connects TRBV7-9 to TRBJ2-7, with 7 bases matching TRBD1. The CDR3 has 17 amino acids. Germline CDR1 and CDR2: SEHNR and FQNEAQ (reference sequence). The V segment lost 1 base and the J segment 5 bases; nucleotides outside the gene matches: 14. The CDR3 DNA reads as TGTGCCAGCAGCTTAGGGGGATTCGGGACAGAGATCCACGAGCAGTACTTC. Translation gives CASSLGGFGTEIHEQYF.

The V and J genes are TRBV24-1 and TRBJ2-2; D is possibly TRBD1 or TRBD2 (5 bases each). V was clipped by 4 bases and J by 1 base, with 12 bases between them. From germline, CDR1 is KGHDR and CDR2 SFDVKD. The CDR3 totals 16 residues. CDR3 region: CATSDWDGMNTGELFF. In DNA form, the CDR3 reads TGTGCCACCAGTGACTGGGACGGGATGAACACCGGGGAGCTGTTTTTT.

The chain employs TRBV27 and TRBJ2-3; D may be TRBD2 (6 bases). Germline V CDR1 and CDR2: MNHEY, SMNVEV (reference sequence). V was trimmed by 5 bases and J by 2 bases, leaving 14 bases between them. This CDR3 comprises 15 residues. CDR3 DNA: TGTGCCAGCAGTGAGCCGGGAGCAGCCACAGATACGCAGTATTTT. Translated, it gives CASSEPGAATDTQYF.

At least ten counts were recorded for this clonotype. DNA for the CDR3: TGTGCCAGCACCCCCACGCGATACGGGGAGCTGTTTTTT. This encodes CASTPTRYGELFF. V is TRBV12-3 or TRBV12-4 and J is TRBJ2-2; D not resolved. Trimming left V 7 bases short and J 7 bases short, with 13 bases between. CDR3 length equals 13 residues.

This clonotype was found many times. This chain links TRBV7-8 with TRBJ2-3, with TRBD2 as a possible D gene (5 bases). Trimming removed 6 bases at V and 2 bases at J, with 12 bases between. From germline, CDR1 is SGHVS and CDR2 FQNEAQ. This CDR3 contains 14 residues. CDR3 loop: CASREVGSTDTQYF. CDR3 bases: TGTGCCAGCAGGGAGGTGGGGTCCACAGATACGCAGTATTTT.

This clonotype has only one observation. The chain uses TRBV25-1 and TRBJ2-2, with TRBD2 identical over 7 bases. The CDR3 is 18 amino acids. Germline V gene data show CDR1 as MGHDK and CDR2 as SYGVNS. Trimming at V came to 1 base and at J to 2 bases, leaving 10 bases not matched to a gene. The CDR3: CASSEWGGEAFNTGELFF. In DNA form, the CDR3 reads TGTGCCAGCAGTGAATGGGGGGGAGAGGCGTTTAACACCGGGGAGCTGTTTTTT.

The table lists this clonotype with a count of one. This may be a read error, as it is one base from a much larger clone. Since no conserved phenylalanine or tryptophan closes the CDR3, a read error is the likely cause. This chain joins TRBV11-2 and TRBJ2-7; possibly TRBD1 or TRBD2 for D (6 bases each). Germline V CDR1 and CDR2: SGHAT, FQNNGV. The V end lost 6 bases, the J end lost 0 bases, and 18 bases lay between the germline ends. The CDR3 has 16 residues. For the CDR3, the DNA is TGTGCCAGCAGTTCACGCGGGACATGGAGCTCCTACGAGCAGTACTTA. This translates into CASSSRGTWSSYEQYL.

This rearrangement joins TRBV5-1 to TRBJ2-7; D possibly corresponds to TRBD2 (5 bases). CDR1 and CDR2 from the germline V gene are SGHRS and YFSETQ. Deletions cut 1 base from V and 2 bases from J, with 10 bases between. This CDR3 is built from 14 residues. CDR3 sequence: CASSLKQRTYEQYF. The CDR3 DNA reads TGCGCCAGCAGCTTGAAGCAGCGGACCTACGAGCAGTACTTC.

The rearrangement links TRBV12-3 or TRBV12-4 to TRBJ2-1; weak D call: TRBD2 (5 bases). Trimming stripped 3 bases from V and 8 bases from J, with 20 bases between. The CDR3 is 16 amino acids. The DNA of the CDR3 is TGTGCCAGCAGTTTCTTCCCGGGGTTACAGATGGATGAGCAGTTCTTC. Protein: CASSFFPGLQMDEQFF.

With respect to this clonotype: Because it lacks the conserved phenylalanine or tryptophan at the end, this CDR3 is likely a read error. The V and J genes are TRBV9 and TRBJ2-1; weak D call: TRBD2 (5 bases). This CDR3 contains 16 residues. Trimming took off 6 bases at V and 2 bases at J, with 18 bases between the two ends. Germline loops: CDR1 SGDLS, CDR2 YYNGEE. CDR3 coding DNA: TGTGCCAGCACCCTCACGGGCGGGTCTGCCTACAATGAGCAGTTCTTA. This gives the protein CASTLTGGSAYNEQFL.

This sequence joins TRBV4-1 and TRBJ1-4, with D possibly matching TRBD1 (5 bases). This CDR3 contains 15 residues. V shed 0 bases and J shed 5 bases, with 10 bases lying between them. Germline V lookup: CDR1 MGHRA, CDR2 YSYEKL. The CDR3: CASSQDGDGNEKLFF. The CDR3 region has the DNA TGCGCCAGCAGCCAAGATGGGGACGGAAATGAAAAACTGTTTTTT.

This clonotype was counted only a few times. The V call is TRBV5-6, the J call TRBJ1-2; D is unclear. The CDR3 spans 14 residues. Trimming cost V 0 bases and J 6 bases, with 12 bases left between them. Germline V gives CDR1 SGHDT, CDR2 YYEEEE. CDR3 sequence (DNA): TGTGCCAGCAGCTTGGGAGGGCTTGGTGATGGCTACACCTTC. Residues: CASSLGGLGDGYTF.

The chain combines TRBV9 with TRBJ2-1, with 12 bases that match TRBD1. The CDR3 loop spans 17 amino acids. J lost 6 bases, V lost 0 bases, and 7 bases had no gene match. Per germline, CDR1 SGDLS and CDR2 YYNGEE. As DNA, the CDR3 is TGTGCCAGCAGCGTAGTTGGATTGGGACAGGGGGCCAATGAGCAGTTCTTC. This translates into CASSVVGLGQGANEQFF.

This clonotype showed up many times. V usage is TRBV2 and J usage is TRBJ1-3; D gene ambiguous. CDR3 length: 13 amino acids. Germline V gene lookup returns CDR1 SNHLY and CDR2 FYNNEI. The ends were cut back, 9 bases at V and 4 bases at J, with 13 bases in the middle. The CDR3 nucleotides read TGTGCCAGAACCCTGGACGACGGAAACACCATATATTTT. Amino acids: CARTLDDGNTIYF. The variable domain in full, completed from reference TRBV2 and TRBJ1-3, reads EPEVTQTPSHQVTQMGQEVILRCVPISNHLYFYWYRQILGQKVEFLVSFYNNEISEKSEIFDDQFSVERPDGSNFTLKIRSTKLEDSAMYFCARTLDDGNTIYFGEGSWLTVV.